Shown below are 28 T cell receptor beta chains from a single sample sequenced in a study of blood T cell repertoires in COVID-19. The protocol was immunoSEQ multiplex PCR, while the TCRdb copy is restricted to in-frame clones and leaves out a portion. The sample holds about 94,000 clones, roughly four fifths seen once. Specimen: peripheral blood. All receptors derive from a man aged 60 to 75 with acute or convalescent COVID-19.

This clone was seen once. The chain recombines TRBV5-6 with TRBJ1-1, with D perhaps matching TRBD1 (6 bases). The CDR3 runs to 16 residues. CDR1 and CDR2 from the germline V gene are SGHDT and YYEEEE. Trimming stripped 4 bases from V and 1 base from J, with 17 bases between. The CDR3 sequence is CASSNRPQTGNTEAFF. For the CDR3, the DNA is TGTGCCAGCAGCAACCGTCCACAGACAGGGAACACTGAAGCTTTCTTT. Variable domain in full (rest from reference TRBV5-6 and TRBJ1-1): DAGVTQSPTHLIKTRGQQVTLRCSPKSGHDTVSWYQQALGQGPQFIFQYYEEEERQRGNFPDRFSGHQFPNYSSELNVNALLLGDSALYLCASSNRPQTGNTEAFFGQGTRLTVV.

This clone was observed once. The genes are TRBV6-5 and TRBJ1-1; TRBD1 aligns across 10 bases. The germline gives CDR1 MNHEY, CDR2 SVGAGI. The CDR3 runs 14 residues. V lost 0 bases and J lost 6; bases outside the gene matches: 1. CDR3 coding DNA: TGTGCCAGCAGTTACTCGGGGACAGGGGCTGAAGCTTTCTTT. Its translation is CASSYSGTGAEAFF.

The gene calls are TRBV5-1 and TRBJ2-2; tentatively, D is TRBD1 (6 bases). CDR1 SGHRS and CDR2 YFSETQ come from the germline V gene. V was trimmed by 2 bases and J by 4 bases, leaving 12 bases between them. The CDR3 has 15 residues. The CDR3 DNA reads TGCGCCAGCAGCTTCCAGGGGAGTGGCACCGGGGAGCTGTTTTTT. Its translation: CASSFQGSGTGELFF. Supplemented by reference TRBV5-1 and TRBJ2-2, the full variable domain reads KAGVTQTPRYLIKTRGQQVTLSCSPISGHRSVSWYQQTPGQGLQFLFEYFSETQRNKGNFPGRFSGRQFSNSRSEMNVSTLELGDSALYLCASSFQGSGTGELFFGEGSRLTVL.

This chain joins TRBV7-9 and TRBJ1-6, with D unresolved. CDR1 is SEHNR, CDR2 FQNEAQ, per germline (reference sequence). Trimming left V 4 bases short and J 0 bases short, with 10 bases between. There are 16 residues in the CDR3. The CDR3, as DNA: TGTGCCAGCAGCTACCTACAGAGCTCCTATAATTCACCCCTCCACTTT. It translates to CASSYLQSSYNSPLHF.

The chain carries TRBV6-6 and TRBJ2-7; D is possibly TRBD2 (5 bases). With 4 bases removed from V and 3 bases from J, the gap between germline ends came to 16 bases. Germline values: CDR1 MNHNY, CDR2 SVGAGI (reference sequence). The CDR3 loop spans 15 amino acids. In nucleotides, the CDR3 is TGTGCCAGCAGTTCTCCGACCGGACTCGACTACGAGCAGTACTTC. Its protein product is CASSSPTGLDYEQYF.

The gene calls are TRBV5-8 and TRBJ1-2; no clear D. The CDR3 covers 14 residues. Trimming left V 3 bases short and J 4 bases short, with 13 bases between. Germline CDR1 reads SGHTS; CDR2 reads YDEGEE. CDR3 nucleotides: TGTGCCAGCAGCTCACCGCACACCTCCTATGGCTACACCTTC. This sequence encodes CASSSPHTSYGYTF.

V usage is TRBV29-1 and J usage is TRBJ2-2; 11 bases are a match to TRBD2. CDR1 and CDR2 from the germline V gene are SQVTM and ANQGSEA. This CDR3 is 17 amino acids long. V dropped 7 bases and J dropped 0; count of bases not matched to a gene: 10. CDR3 in DNA: TGCAGCGCCAAAAGCCCTAGCGGGGGGACGAACACCGGGGAGCTGTTTTTT. It codes for CSAKSPSGGTNTGELFF.

This clone was recorded a few times. The rearrangement links TRBV7-9 to TRBJ1-2, with D unresolved. CDR1 and CDR2 from the germline V gene are SEHNR and FQNEAQ (reference sequence). V was cut by 0 bases and J by 0 bases, with 11 bases left in between. This CDR3 region has 16 residues. The CDR3 loop reads CASSLARDLANYGYTF. The CDR3 nucleotides read TGTGCCAGCAGCTTAGCGAGAGATTTAGCTAACTATGGCTACACCTTC.

The chain joins TRBV6-5 to TRBJ1-4, with 8 bases matching TRBD1. The CDR3 runs to 15 residues. CDR1 and CDR2 from the germline V gene are MNHEY and SVGAGI. V lost 5 bases, J lost 1 base, and 3 bases stayed unmatched. The DNA of the CDR3 is TGTGCCAGCAGTCGGACAGGGCTAACTAATGAAAAACTGTTTTTT. Residues: CASSRTGLTNEKLFF.

J is TRBJ1-2 and V is TRBV2, with TRBD1 matching 7 bases. V lost 6 bases to trimming and J lost 0 bases; unmatched junction nucleotides: 7. The CDR3 consists of 15 residues. The germline V gene has CDR1 SNHLY and CDR2 FYNNEI. CDR3 sequence reads: CASRAYRGPNYGYTF. The CDR3 DNA follows: TGTGCCAGCAGGGCGTACAGGGGACCTAACTATGGCTACACCTTC.

This clone was counted a few times. V is TRBV28 and J is TRBJ1-2; D not resolved. V was shortened by 7 bases and J by 1 base, with 13 bases between the two germline ends. The CDR3 has 14 residues. Germline CDR1 MDHEN, CDR2 SYDVKM. DNA for the CDR3: TGTGCCAGCATTCAATATGGAGTTAACTATGGCTACACCTTC. Protein product: CASIQYGVNYGYTF.

The chain employs TRBV7-3 and TRBJ1-3; D is possibly TRBD1 (6 bases). CDR1 is SGHTA and CDR2 is FQGTGA in the germline V gene. V was cut by 4 bases and J by 3 bases, with 7 bases left in between. The CDR3 length is 13 residues. The CDR3, as DNA: TGTGCCAGCAGCTCAGGGGATGGAAACACCATATATTTT. It is translated as CASSSGDGNTIYF.

The V gene is TRBV3-1 (or the pseudogene TRBV3-2), the J gene TRBJ2-1; TRBD2 matches 8 bases. Germline loops: CDR1 LGHDT, CDR2 YNNKEL (reference sequence). V gave up 4 bases and J gave up 6 bases; unmatched junction bases: 8. The CDR3 length is 15 residues. CDR3 bases: TGTGCCAGCAGCCCCGGACTAGCACGGTTCAATGAGCAGTTCTTC. This sequence encodes CASSPGLARFNEQFF.

The chain recombines TRBV7-3 with TRBJ1-3; the D gene is possibly TRBD1 (5 bases). The V end was cut by 2 bases, the J end by 2 bases, with 10 bases between. The CDR3 spans 15 residues. Germline V gives CDR1 SGHTA, CDR2 FQGTGA. CDR3 in amino acids: CASSLQGSPGNTIYF. CDR3 nucleotides: TGTGCCAGCAGCTTACAGGGATCCCCTGGAAACACCATATATTTT. The variable domain in full, with the rest retrieved from reference TRBV7-3 and TRBJ1-3, is GAGVSQTPSNKVTEKGKYVELRCDPISGHTALYWYRQSLGQGPEFLIYFQGTGAADDSGLPNDRFFAVRPEGSVSTLKIQRTERGDSAVYLCASSLQGSPGNTIYFGEGSWLTVV.

J is TRBJ1-2 and V is TRBV14; TRBD1 might be the D (5 bases). The CDR3 runs 12 residues. CDR1 and CDR2 (germline): SGHDN, FVKESK. Deletions cut 3 bases from V and 10 bases from J, with 12 bases between. Here the CDR3 reads CASSHDDRIYTF. As DNA, the CDR3 is TGTGCCAGCAGCCATGACGACAGAATCTACACCTTC.

The chain carries TRBV6-5 and TRBJ1-3; D is unclear. This CDR3 is 11 amino acids long. Germline-derived CDR1 and CDR2 are MNHEY and SVGAGI. Trimming pared 10 bases from V and 4 bases from J, leaving 8 bases between. CDR3 DNA: TGTGCCACTAATGAGGGAAACACCATATATTTT. Translation gives CATNEGNTIYF.

The V and J genes are TRBV2 and TRBJ1-2; perhaps TRBD1 as D (6 bases). This CDR3 spans 12 amino acids. CDR1 and CDR2 from the germline V gene are SNHLY and FYNNEI. Deletions cut 6 bases from V and 4 bases from J, with 9 bases between. This CDR3 reads CASRGGPYGYTF. The DNA of the CDR3 is TGTGCCAGCAGGGGGGGGCCCTATGGCTACACCTTC.

The V gene is TRBV9, the J gene TRBJ2-6; D not resolved. This CDR3 spans 18 amino acids. V dropped 0 bases and J dropped 2 bases, with 15 bases sitting between them. Germline loops: CDR1 SGDLS, CDR2 YYNGEE. The DNA for the CDR3 is TGTGCCAGCAGCGTAGGGTTCCCGACGAGGACTGGGGCCAACGTCCTGACTTTC. Amino acids: CASSVGFPTRTGANVLTF. The variable domain in full, completed from reference TRBV9 and TRBJ2-6, reads DSGVTQTPKHLITATGQRVTLRCSPRSGDLSVYWYQQSLDQGLQFLIQYYNGEERAKGNILERFSAQQFPDLHSELNLSSLELGDSALYFCASSVGFPTRTGANVLTFGAGSRLTVL.

There are a few counts of this clone. The chain combines TRBV12-3 or TRBV12-4 with TRBJ2-2, with D perhaps matching TRBD1 (6 bases). CDR3 length: 13 amino acids. V shed 5 bases and J shed 4 bases, with 8 bases lying between them. The CDR3 protein is CASSQGSTGELFF. In DNA form, the CDR3 reads TGTGCCAGCAGTCAGGGGTCCACCGGGGAGCTGTTTTTT.

The rearrangement uses TRBV19 and TRBJ2-7, with 8 bases aligning to TRBD2. The V segment lost 2 bases and the J segment 2 bases; nucleotides outside the gene matches: 2. The germline V gene encodes CDR1 LNHDA and CDR2 SQIVND (reference sequence). This CDR3 is 14 amino acids long. The CDR3 DNA reads TGTGCCAGTAGTATAAGCGGGGGAGCCTACGAGCAGTACTTC. Translated: CASSISGGAYEQYF.

V and J are TRBV19 and TRBJ1-4; D is possibly TRBD1 (6 bases). V was trimmed by 6 bases and J by 4 bases, leaving 12 bases between them. CDR1 and CDR2 from the germline V gene are LNHDA and SQIVND (reference sequence). The CDR3 has 14 amino acids. As DNA, the CDR3 is TGTGCCAGTAGCTTGGACAGCCTTAATGAAAAACTGTTTTTT. Amino acids: CASSLDSLNEKLFF.

The chain combines TRBV19 with TRBJ2-1, with TRBD2 identical over 7 bases. This CDR3 region has 17 residues. Germline V gene sequence: CDR1 LNHDA, CDR2 SQIVND (reference sequence). Trimming removed 5 bases from V and 5 bases from J; junction bases left unmatched: 15. CDR3 nucleotide sequence: TGTGCCAGTAGTCAGGGAGGGGCCTACCCTGGGGACAATGAGCAGTTCTTC. It translates to CASSQGGAYPGDNEQFF.

The chain uses TRBV19 and TRBJ1-1, with D possibly being TRBD1 (5 bases). The CDR3 is 14 amino acids. Germline CDR1 reads LNHDA; CDR2 reads SQIVND (reference sequence). V was trimmed by 7 bases and J by 3 bases, leaving 15 bases between them. The CDR3 DNA sequence: TGTGCCAGTACAGGGCCTAAACGGGACACTGAAGCTTTCTTT. Translation: CASTGPKRDTEAFF.

The chain links TRBV18 to TRBJ1-1, with D perhaps matching TRBD1 (5 bases). V was shortened by 5 bases and J by 0 bases, with 7 bases between the two germline ends. CDR3 length: 13 residues. Germline V CDR1 and CDR2: KGHSH, LQKENI. DNA for the CDR3: TGTGCCAGCTCAGGGGGGATGAACACTGAAGCTTTCTTT. This sequence encodes CASSGGMNTEAFF.

The chain is built from TRBV10-3 and TRBJ1-1, with D unresolved. Looked up from germline, CDR1 is ENHRY and CDR2 is SYGVKD. V lost 0 bases to trimming and J lost 5 bases, with 10 bases between them. The CDR3 consists of 14 residues. CDR3 loop: CAISESSRRTEAFF. CDR3 bases: TGTGCCATCAGTGAGTCCTCTAGAAGGACTGAAGCTTTCTTT.

J is TRBJ2-7 and V is TRBV7-9; TRBD1 aligns across 9 bases. The CDR3 is 15 amino acids. J gave up 2 bases and V 5 bases, and 7 bases lay outside the gene matches. The germline V gene has CDR1 SEHNR and CDR2 FQNEAQ (reference sequence). The CDR3 DNA sequence: TGTGCCAGCAGCCCGCGACAGGGGGGGACCTACGAGCAGTACTTC. Translating gives CASSPRQGGTYEQYF.

The chain joins TRBV25-1 to TRBJ1-1; maybe TRBD1 (5 bases). The CDR3 is 15 residues long. The ends were cut back, 1 base at V and 0 bases at J, with 9 bases in the middle. The V gene's germline CDR1 is MGHDK and CDR2 SYGVNS. The CDR3 loop is CASSEFGGLNTEAFF. The CDR3 DNA reads TGTGCCAGCAGTGAATTCGGGGGTCTGAACACTGAAGCTTTCTTT.

The rearrangement links TRBV7-2 to TRBJ1-3; the match to TRBD1 covers 9 bases. Germline CDR1 and CDR2: SGHTA and FQGNSA. The CDR3 consists of 15 residues. V was pared by 5 bases and J by 3 bases, with 5 bases of the junction left unmatched. CDR3 DNA: TGTGCCAGCAGCACCGGGACAGGGTTTGGAAACACCATATATTTT. Amino acid sequence: CASSTGTGFGNTIYF. The full variable domain, with the rest looked up from reference TRBV7-2 and TRBJ1-3, is GAGVSQSPSNKVTEKGKDVELRCDPISGHTALYWYRQSLGQGLEFLIYFQGNSAPDKSGLPSDRFSAERTGGSVSTLTIQRTQQEDSAVYLCASSTGTGFGNTIYFGEGSWLTVV.